This T cell receptor (beta chain) was sequenced in a study of blood T cell repertoires in COVID-19. Study summary: The samples span acute and convalescent COVID-19 from the United States, Italy and Spain. T cells, B-cell-depleted T cells, or PBMCs provided the cDNA or gDNA that served as material.

The CDR3 is 13 amino acids. V was shortened by 1 base and J by 10 bases, with 8 bases between the two germline ends. Germline lookup yields CDR1 LNHNV and CDR2 YYDKDF (reference sequence). In the original workflow: Amplifying reference gene primers gave estimates of nucleated cell counts. Only in-frame clones appear in the TCRdb table, and some are missing; sequencing was by immunoSEQ multiplex PCR. The DNA gave D and trimming, while V, J and clone size come from that table. The data contain under 250,000 clones, around 86% of them seen just once; the ten biggest clones take up approximately 1.8%. The TCR originated in a man aged 30-40 years who had recovered from COVID-19. The rearrangement joins TRBV15 to TRBJ1-6; D unresolved. Sequencing was done on a sample of peripheral blood. The CDR3 bases are TGTGCCACCAGCAGAGGTCCGGGATCACCCCTCCACTTT. Its protein product is CATSRGPGSPLHF.